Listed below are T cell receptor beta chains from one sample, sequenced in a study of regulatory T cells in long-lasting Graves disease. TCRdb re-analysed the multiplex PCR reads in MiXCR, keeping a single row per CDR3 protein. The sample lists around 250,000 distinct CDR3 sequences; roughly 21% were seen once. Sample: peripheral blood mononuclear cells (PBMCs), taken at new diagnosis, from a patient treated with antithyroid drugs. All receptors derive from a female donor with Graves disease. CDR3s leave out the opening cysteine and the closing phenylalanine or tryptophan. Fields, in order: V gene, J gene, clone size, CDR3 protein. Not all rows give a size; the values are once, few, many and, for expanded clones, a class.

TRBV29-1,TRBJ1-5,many,SAGHHNQPQH
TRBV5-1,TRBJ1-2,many,ASNSEGGNYGYT
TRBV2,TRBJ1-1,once,ASSTSRTENTEAF
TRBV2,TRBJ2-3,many,ASSSWGLPTDTQY
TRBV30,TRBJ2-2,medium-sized,AWSIPPGELF
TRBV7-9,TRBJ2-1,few,ASSPARTFPNYNEQF
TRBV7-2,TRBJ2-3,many,ASSTGQGSNTQY
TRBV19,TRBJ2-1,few,ASASPGYEQF
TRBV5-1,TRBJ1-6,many,ASSRSWSRGLDSPLH
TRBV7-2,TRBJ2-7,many,ASSKPGQKYEQY
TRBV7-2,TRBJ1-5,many,ASSSRQGGVLRNQPQH
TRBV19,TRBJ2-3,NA,ASTRTIQSTDTQY
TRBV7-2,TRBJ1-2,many,ASSKAGPPDHT
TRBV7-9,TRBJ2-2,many,ASSSLLAGVTGELF
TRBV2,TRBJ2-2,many,ASSYGSGGSGELF
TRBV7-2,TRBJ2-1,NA,ASSLLGQGSDEQF
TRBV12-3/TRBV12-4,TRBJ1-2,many,ASSLAGLANGYT
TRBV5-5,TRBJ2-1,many,ASSLARDTYYNEQF
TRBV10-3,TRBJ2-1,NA,AISEPTSGRREF
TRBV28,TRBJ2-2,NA,ASSLANRARNTGELF
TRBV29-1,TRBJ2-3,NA,SITSGSGSDTQY
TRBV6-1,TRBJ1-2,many,ASNRDRGNYGYT
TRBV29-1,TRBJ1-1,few,SVGDRMNTEAF
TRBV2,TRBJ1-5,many,ASSEESRQPQH
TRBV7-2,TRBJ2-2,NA,ASRSGLAANTGELF
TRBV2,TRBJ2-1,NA,ASSAQRSSYNEQF
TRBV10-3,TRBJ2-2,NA,AISERLYGELF
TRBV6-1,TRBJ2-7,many,ASKLLAGSSYEQY